The 15 T cell receptor beta chains presented below share a single source sample, sequenced in a study of T cell clonality in common variable immunodeficiency. Data came from immunoSEQ multiplex PCR; TCRdb stores just in-frame clones and leaves some out. Altogether some 45,000 clones were found in the sample, and no singletons occur. Sequencing was carried out using peripheral blood mononuclear cells. The receptors here all came from a person aged 18-69 years in good health.

The table lists this clone with many counts. With the read ending 3 residues before the CDR3 end, the germline J gene is used to fill in that end. The rearrangement uses TRBV7-2 and TRBJ2-3; 10 nucleotides match TRBD2. V lost 1 base to trimming and J lost 5 bases; unmatched junction nucleotides: 3. Per the germline V gene, CDR1 is SGHTA and CDR2 is FQGNSA. The CDR3 length is 15 residues. The DNA read from the CDR3 is TGTGCCAGCAGCTTAGGCCTAGCGGGGGTAGATACG. Encoded protein: CASSLGLAGVDT. The whole CDR3 region reads CASSLGLAGVDTQYF.

In this sample, this clone turned up a few times. The sequenced fragment ends 3 residues before the CDR3 boundary, so the rest is inferred from the germline J gene. The V call is TRBV20-1, the J call TRBJ2-7, with 11 bases that match TRBD2. V shed 3 bases and J 4 bases; nucleotides not matched to a gene: 5. The CDR3 is 14 residues long. CDR1 is DFQATT, CDR2 SNEGSKA, per germline (reference sequence). The part of the CDR3 DNA that was read is TGCAGTGCTAGCCCGGGGACTAGCGGATACGAG. Protein sequence: CSASPGTSGYE. The whole CDR3 protein is CSASPGTSGYEQYF.

This clone came up a few times. From the germline J gene comes the end of the CDR3, since the read stops 3 residues before it. This chain uses TRBV7-9 with TRBJ2-7, with TRBD1 matching 7 bases. The CDR3 sequence is 15 residues long. The J segment lost 1 base and the V segment lost 4 bases, leaving 7 bases of the junction unmatched. The germline V gene encodes CDR1 SEHNR and CDR2 FQNEAQ (reference sequence). CDR3 sequence: CASSSPDRESYEQYF. The DNA read from the CDR3 is TGTGCCAGCAGCTCTCCCGACAGGGAGTCCTACGAG.

This clone was counted ten times or more. The read ends 3 residues early relative to the CDR3; the germline J gene fills the gap. The rearrangement joins TRBV13 to TRBJ2-7; 8 nucleotides agree with TRBD1. Unmatched junction bases numbered 4, after V lost 4 bases and J lost 2 bases. In germline, CDR1 is PRHDT, CDR2 FYEKMQ (reference sequence). This CDR3 region has 14 residues. The CDR3 loop is CASSSEDRAYEQYF. Partial CDR3 DNA: TGTGCCAGCAGCTCGGAGGACAGGGCCTACGAG.

This clone was recorded many times. Coverage ceases 3 residues before the CDR3 finishes, and the germline J gene fills in the end. The genes are TRBV20-1 and TRBJ2-1; D may be TRBD2 (6 bases). CDR1 and CDR2 (germline): DFQATT, SNEGSKA (reference sequence). The germline V and J ends were trimmed by 2 bases and 2 bases, with 10 bases remaining between them. The CDR3 totals 14 residues. The CDR3 bases that were read are TGCAGTGCTAGAACGGGGGAAGCCTACAATGAG. It is translated as CSARTGEAYNE. The CDR3 in its entirety is CSARTGEAYNEQFF.

The table lists this clone with many counts. The CDR3 goes on 3 residues after the read ends, and that part is filled in from the germline J gene. J is TRBJ2-1 and V is TRBV29-1, with a possible D match to TRBD2 (6 bases). V was shortened by 0 bases and J by 8 bases, with 23 bases between the two germline ends. The germline gives CDR1 SQVTM, CDR2 ANQGSEA. The CDR3 runs 17 residues. The CDR3 loop is CSVEDQGVYWGEDEQFF. The sequenced CDR3 bases are TGCAGCGTTGAAGATCAAGGGGTCTATTGGGGGGAGGATGAG.

There are many counts of this clone. Read coverage stops 3 residues before the CDR3 terminus; the germline J gene supplies the remainder. V gene TRBV20-1 combines with J gene TRBJ2-7, with 9 nucleotides matching TRBD1. The CDR3 totals 17 residues. Trimming removed 6 bases from V and 3 bases from J; junction bases left unmatched: 18. Germline-derived CDR1 and CDR2 are DFQATT and SNEGSKA (reference sequence). CDR3: CSASKGTTGGLFYEQYF. The sequenced CDR3 bases are TGCAGTGCCAGCAAGGGGACTACAGGGGGCCTTTTCTACGAG.

Details on this clone: From the germline J gene comes the end of the CDR3, since the read stops 3 residues before it. J is TRBJ2-4 and V is TRBV18, with 8 bases fitting TRBD1. CDR1 KGHSH and CDR2 LQKENI come from the germline V gene. There are 14 residues in the CDR3. The CDR3 bases that were read are TGTGCCAGCTCACGGACAGGGCAACCCTATGGT. This sequence encodes CASSRTGQPYG. The CDR3 reads in full as CASSRTGQPYGQYF.

A note on this clone: Being one base from a much bigger clone, this may be a read error. The CDR3 goes on 3 residues after the read ends, and that part is filled in from the germline J gene. This chain links TRBV11-2 with TRBJ2-2; D may be TRBD1 (5 bases). The CDR3 contains 15 residues. Germline assignment: CDR1 SGHAT and CDR2 FQNNGV. The CDR3 here is CASRSLGSGANVLFF. The sequenced part of the CDR3 DNA is TGTGCCAGCAGAAGCCTTGGCTCTGGGGCCAACGTG.

This clone was counted ten times or more. The sequence runs out 3 residues before the end of the CDR3; the remainder is reconstructed from the germline J gene. This sample includes further DNA sequences coding for the same CDR3. V gene TRBV5-4 combines with J gene TRBJ1-3; D is possibly TRBD1 (5 bases). The germline CDR1 and CDR2 sequences are SGHNT and YYREEE (reference sequence). Trimming shortened V by 4 bases and J by 2 bases, and 10 bases separated the two germline ends. CDR3 length: 14 residues. CDR3 bases read: TGTGCCAGCAGCGCCGGGGGGACTGGAAACACC. Protein sequence: CASSAGGTGNT. The complete CDR3 protein is CASSAGGTGNTIYF.

There are many counts of this clone. The read ends 3 residues early relative to the CDR3; the germline J gene fills the gap. The chain is built from TRBV10-3 and TRBJ2-3; TRBD2 is a possible D gene (6 bases). V gave up 4 bases and J gave up 0 bases, with 8 bases separating them. The V gene's germline CDR1 is ENHRY and CDR2 SYGVKD. The CDR3 is 14 amino acids. The CDR3 sequence is CAISGGTSTDTQYF. The CDR3 bases that were read are TGTGCCATCAGTGGCGGGACTAGCACAGATACG.

This clone was recorded a few times. From the germline J gene comes the end of the CDR3, since the read stops 3 residues before it. This rearrangement joins TRBV18 to TRBJ1-1; D gene unclear. The CDR3 is 16 amino acids. Between the trimmed V and J ends, which lost 3 bases and 1 base, there was a span of 15 bases. Per germline, CDR1 KGHSH and CDR2 LQKENI. CDR3 bases read: TGTGCCAGCTCACCTTTCCCTGCGAGCGGGAACACTGAA. Translation gives CASSPFPASGNTE. The CDR3 in its entirety is CASSPFPASGNTEAFF.

Notes on this clone: A much larger clone is a single base away; this may be a read error. The read ends 3 residues shy of where the CDR3 ends; the end is completed using the germline J gene. This chain uses TRBV7-9 with TRBJ2-3; 10 bases agree with TRBD1. The CDR3 contains 14 residues. Germline CDR1 and CDR2: SEHNR and FQNEAQ (reference sequence). The CDR3 DNA, read in part, is TGTGCCAGCAGCCGCGGGACAGGGGATCAGCCG. It is translated as CASSRGTGDQP. The whole CDR3 reads CASSRGTGDQPQYF.

This clone was recorded at least ten times. The sequence runs out 3 residues before the end of the CDR3; the remainder is reconstructed from the germline J gene. The rearrangement uses TRBV6-2 or TRBV6-3 and TRBJ1-5, with TRBD1 as a possible D gene (6 bases). Germline CDR1 MNHEY, CDR2 SVGEGT. The CDR3 is made up of 14 amino acids. With 1 base removed from V and 7 bases from J, the gap between germline ends came to 11 bases. The chain's CDR3 is CASSYYSGAQPQHF. The CDR3 bases that were read are TGTGCCAGCAGTTACTATTCAGGGGCCCAGCCC.

This clone occurred many times. The read comes to an end 3 residues before the CDR3 does, leaving the germline J gene to fill in the end. The rearrangement joins TRBV19 to TRBJ2-3; TRBD2 is a possible D gene (6 bases). Trimming pared 3 bases from V and 2 bases from J, leaving 9 bases between. Germline CDR1 is LNHDA and CDR2 is SQIVND (reference sequence). The CDR3 runs 14 residues. The CDR3 here is CASSIPGVTDTQYF. The part of the CDR3 DNA that was read is TGTGCCAGTAGTATTCCGGGGGTCACAGATACG.